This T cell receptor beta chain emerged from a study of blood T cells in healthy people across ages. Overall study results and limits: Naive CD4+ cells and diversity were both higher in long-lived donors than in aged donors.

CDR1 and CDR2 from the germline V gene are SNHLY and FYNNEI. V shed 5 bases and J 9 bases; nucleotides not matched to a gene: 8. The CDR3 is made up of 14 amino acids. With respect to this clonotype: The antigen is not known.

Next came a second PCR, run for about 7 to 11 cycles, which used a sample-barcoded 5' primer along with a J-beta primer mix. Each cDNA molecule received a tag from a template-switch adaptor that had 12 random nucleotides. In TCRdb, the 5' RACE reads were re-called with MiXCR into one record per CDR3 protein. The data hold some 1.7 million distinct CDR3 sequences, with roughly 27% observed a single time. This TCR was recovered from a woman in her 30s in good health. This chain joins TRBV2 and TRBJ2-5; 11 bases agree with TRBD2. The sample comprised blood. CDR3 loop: CASSRTSGQGAQYF. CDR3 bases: TGTGCCAGCAGTCGGACTAGCGGGCAAGGGGCCCAGTACTTC.